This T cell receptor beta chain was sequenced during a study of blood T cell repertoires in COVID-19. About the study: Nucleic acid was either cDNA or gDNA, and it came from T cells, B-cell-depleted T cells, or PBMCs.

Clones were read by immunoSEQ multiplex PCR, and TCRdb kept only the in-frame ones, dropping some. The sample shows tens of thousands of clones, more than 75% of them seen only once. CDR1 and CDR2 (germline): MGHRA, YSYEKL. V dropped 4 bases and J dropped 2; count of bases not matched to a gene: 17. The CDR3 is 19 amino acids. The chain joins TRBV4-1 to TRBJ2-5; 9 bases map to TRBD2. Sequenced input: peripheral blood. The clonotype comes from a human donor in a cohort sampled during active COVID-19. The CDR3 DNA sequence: TGCGCCAGCAGCCGGGGGATAAACCGGGGGACTAGCAAGCAAGAGACCCAGTACTTC. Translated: CASSRGINRGTSKQETQYF.